This T cell receptor (beta chain) originates from a study of cytomegalovirus exposure and HLA in healthy donors. CDR3 length: 16 residues. Trimming removed 7 bases from V and 2 bases from J, with 21 bases in between. Germline values: CDR1 SGHRS, CDR2 YFSETQ. PCR was performed using 60 Vbeta and 13 Jbeta primers. Profiling relied on immunoSEQ multiplex PCR, and the TCRdb table lists in-frame clones only, not all of them. Here the sample spans around 200,000 clones, approximately 85% being singletons. With respect to this clone: Antigen: not known.

Whole-study results and caveats: V- and J-gene trimming in TCR beta was tied to a missense DCLRE1C variant by an analysis performed later.

Sequenced sample: PBMCs. This chain links TRBV5-1 with TRBJ1-1, with D perhaps TRBD1 (6 bases). This TCR was recovered from a woman aged 18-35 years in good health and CMV-seronegative. CDR3 DNA: TGCGCCAGCCGACCCGGGACACCGGCCAGTAACACTGAAGCTTTCTTT. Protein sequence: CASRPGTPASNTEAFF.